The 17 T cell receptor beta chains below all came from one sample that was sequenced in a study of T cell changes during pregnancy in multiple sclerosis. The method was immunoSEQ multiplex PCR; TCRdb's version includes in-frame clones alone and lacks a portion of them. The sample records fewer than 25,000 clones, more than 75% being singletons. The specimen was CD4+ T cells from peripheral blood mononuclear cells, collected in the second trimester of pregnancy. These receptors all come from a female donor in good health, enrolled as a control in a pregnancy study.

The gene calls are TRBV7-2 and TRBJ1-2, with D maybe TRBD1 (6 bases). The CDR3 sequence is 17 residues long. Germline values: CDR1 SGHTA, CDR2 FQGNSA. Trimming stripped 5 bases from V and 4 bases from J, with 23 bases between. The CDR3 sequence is CASSLDLTRGVFYGYTF. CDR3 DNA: TGTGCCAGCAGCCTGGATCTTACCAGGGGCGTTTTCTATGGCTACACCTTC.

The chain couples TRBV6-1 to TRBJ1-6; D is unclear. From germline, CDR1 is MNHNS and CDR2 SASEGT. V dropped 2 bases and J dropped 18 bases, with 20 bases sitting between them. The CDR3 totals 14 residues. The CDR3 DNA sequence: TGTGCCAGCAGTGAAATATCCCCCGGCGGCTTTCACCACTTT. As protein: CASSEISPGGFHHF.

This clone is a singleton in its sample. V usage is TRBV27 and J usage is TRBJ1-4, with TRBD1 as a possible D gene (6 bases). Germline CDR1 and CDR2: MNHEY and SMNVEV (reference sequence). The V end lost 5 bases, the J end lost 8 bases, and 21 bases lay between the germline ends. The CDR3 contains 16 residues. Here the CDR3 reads CASSPRTASGREKLFF. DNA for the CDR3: TGTGCCAGCAGTCCCCGGACAGCCTCGGGGAGAGAAAAACTGTTTTTT.

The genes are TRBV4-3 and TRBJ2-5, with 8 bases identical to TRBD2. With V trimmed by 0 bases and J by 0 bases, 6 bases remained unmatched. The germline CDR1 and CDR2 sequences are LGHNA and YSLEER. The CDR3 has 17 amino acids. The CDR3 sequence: CASSQDFGTRYQETQYF. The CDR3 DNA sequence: TGCGCCAGCAGCCAAGATTTCGGGACTAGGTACCAAGAGACCCAGTACTTC.

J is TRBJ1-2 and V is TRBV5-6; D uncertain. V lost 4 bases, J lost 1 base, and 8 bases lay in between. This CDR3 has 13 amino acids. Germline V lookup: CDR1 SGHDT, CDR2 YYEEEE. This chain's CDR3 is CASSLRGNYGYTF. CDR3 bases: TGTGCCAGCAGCCTTCGGGGTAACTATGGCTACACCTTC.

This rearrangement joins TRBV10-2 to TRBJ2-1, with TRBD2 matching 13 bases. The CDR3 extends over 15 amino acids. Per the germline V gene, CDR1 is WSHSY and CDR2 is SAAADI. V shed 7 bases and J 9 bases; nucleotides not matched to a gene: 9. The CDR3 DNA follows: TGCGCCAGCAATCCTACTAGCGGGGGGGGTGGTGAGCAGTTCTTC. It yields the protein CASNPTSGGGGEQFF.

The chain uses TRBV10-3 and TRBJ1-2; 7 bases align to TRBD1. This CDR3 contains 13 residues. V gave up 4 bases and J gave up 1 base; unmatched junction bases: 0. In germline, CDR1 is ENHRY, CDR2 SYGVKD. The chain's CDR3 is CAISGDSNYGYTF. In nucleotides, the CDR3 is TGTGCCATCAGTGGGGACAGTAACTATGGCTACACCTTC.

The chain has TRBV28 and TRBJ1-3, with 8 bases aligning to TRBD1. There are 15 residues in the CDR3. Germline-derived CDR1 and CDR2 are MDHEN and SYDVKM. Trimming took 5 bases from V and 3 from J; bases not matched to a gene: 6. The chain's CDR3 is CASSPQGARGNTIYF. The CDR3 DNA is TGTGCCAGCAGTCCTCAGGGGGCGCGTGGAAACACCATATATTTT.

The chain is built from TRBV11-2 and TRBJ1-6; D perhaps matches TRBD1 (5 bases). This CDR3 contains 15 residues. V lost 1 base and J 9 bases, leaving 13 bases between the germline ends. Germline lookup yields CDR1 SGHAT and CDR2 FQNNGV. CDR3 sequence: CASSLGMTEVSPLHF. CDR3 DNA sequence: TGTGCCAGCAGCTTAGGGATGACAGAGGTTTCACCCCTCCACTTT.

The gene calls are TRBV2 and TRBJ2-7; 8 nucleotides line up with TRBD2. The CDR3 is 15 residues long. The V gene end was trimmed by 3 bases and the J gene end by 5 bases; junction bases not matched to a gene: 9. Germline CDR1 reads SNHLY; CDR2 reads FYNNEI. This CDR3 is CASSELPGGSHEQYF. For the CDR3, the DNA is TGTGCCAGCAGTGAGTTACCGGGAGGGTCCCACGAGCAGTACTTC.

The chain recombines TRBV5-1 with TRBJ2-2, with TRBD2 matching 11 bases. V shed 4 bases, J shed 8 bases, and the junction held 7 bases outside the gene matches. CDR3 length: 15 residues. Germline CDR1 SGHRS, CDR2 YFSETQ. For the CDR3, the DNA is TGCGCCAGCAGCGCGACTAGCGGGGAAGGTGGGGAGCTGTTTTTT. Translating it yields CASSATSGEGGELFF.

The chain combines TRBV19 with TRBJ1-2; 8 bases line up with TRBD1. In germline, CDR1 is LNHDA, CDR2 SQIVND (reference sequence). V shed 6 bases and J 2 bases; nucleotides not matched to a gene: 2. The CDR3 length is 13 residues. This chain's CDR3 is CASSRQGNYGYTF. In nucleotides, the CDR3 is TGTGCCAGTAGCAGACAGGGGAACTATGGCTACACCTTC.

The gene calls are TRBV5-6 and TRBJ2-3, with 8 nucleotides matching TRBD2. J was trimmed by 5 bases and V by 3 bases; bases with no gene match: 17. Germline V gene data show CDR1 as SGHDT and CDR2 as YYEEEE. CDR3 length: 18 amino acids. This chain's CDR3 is CASSYSPLAGPGGDTQYF. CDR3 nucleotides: TGTGCCAGCAGCTACAGCCCCCTAGCGGGCCCGGGGGGAGATACGCAGTATTTT.

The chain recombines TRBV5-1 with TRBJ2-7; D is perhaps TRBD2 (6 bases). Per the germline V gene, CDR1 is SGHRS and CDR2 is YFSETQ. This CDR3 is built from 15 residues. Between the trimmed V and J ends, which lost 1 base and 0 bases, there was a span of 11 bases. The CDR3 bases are TGCGCCAGCAGCTTGTTGGGCGGGGCCTCCTACGAGCAGTACTTC. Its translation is CASSLLGGASYEQYF.

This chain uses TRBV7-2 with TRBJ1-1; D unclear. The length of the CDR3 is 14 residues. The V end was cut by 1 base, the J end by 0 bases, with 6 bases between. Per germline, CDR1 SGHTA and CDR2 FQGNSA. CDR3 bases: TGTGCCAGCAGCTTAGGGTCAGTGAACACTGAAGCTTTCTTT. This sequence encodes CASSLGSVNTEAFF.

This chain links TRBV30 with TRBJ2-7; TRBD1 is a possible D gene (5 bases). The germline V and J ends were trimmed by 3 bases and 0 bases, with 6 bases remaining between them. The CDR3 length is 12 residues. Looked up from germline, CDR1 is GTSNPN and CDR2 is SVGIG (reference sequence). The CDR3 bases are TGTGCCTGGAGGGACAACTCCTACGAGCAGTACTTC. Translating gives CAWRDNSYEQYF.

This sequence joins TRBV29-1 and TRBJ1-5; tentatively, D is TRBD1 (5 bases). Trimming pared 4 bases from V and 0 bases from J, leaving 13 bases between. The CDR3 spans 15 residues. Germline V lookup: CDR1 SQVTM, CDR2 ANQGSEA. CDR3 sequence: CSVGRRGYSNQPQHF. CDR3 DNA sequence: TGCAGCGTTGGGAGACGGGGGTATAGCAATCAGCCCCAGCATTTT.